Following are 5 T cell receptor beta chains from one sample sequenced in a study of blood T cell repertoires in COVID-19. TCRdb keeps only in-frame clones here, not all; method: immunoSEQ multiplex PCR. The sample yields 250,000 to 350,000 clones, roughly 88% seen once. The sequencing input was peripheral blood. These receptors came from a woman aged 25 to 45 with active or convalescent COVID-19.

The chain has TRBV23-1 and TRBJ1-3; 8 positions agree with TRBD1. TRBV23-1 is designated an ORF whose function remains uncertain. The CDR3 runs 17 residues. V shed 2 bases, J shed 4 bases, and the junction held 10 bases outside the gene matches. The CDR3 sequence is CASSQRSGGTYGNTIYF. In nucleotides, the CDR3 is TGCGCCAGCAGTCAACGCTCAGGGGGCACATACGGAAACACCATATATTTT.

The chain is built from TRBV5-1 and TRBJ2-7; maybe TRBD2 (7 bases). V was cut by 4 bases and J by 6 bases, with 14 bases left in between. Germline CDR1 SGHRS, CDR2 YFSETQ. This CDR3 is 13 amino acids long. This CDR3 reads CASSAGGPGEQYF. The CDR3 nucleotides are TGCGCCAGCAGCGCCGGGGGGCCTGGCGAGCAGTACTTC.

V gene TRBV4-2 combines with J gene TRBJ2-3; D unresolved. Trimming left V 0 bases short and J 2 bases short, with 15 bases between. Germline CDR1 is LGHNA and CDR2 is YNFKEQ. The CDR3 length is 17 residues. The CDR3 DNA reads as TGTGCCAGCAGCCAAGAAGGAACGCGACTGAACACAGATACGCAGTATTTT. This codes for CASSQEGTRLNTDTQYF.

As concerns this clone: An end of the junction does not agree with germline; a read error may underlie this. This chain joins TRBV2 and TRBJ1-2, with a possible D match to TRBD1 (5 bases). The CDR3 runs 14 residues. Germline V gene lookup returns CDR1 SNHLY and CDR2 FYNNEI. CDR3 protein: CASGEIQRGDGYTF. CDR3 in DNA: TGTGCCAGCGGTGAAATCCAACGGGGGGATGGCTACACCTTC.

In DNA, the CDR3 is TGTGCCAGCAGCTTGCCCCCGGGACAGGGGAACATTCAGTACTTC. It is translated as CASSLPPGQGNIQYF. The chain combines TRBV7-2 with TRBJ2-4; 10 nucleotides align to TRBD1. The trim removed 3 bases at V and 7 bases at J, leaving 6 bases unmatched. Germline CDR1 SGHTA, CDR2 FQGNSA. The CDR3 runs 15 residues.